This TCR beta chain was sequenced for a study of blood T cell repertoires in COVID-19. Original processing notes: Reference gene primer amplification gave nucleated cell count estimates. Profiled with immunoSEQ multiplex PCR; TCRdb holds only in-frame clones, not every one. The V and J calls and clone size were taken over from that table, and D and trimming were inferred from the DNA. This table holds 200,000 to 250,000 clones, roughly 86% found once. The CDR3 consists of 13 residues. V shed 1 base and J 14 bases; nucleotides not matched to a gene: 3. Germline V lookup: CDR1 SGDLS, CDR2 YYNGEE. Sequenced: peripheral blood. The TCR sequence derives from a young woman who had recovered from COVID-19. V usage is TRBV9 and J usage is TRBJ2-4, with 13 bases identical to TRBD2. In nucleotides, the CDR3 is TGTGCCAGCAGCGTAAGCGGGACTAGCGGGAAGTACTTC. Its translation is CASSVSGTSGKYF.